Listed below are T cell receptor beta chains from one sample, sequenced in a study of blood T cell repertoires in COVID-19. Method: immunoSEQ multiplex PCR; TCRdb's copy keeps in-frame clones and lacks some. The sample lists 35,000 to 50,000 clones; about four fifths were seen once. Sequenced input: peripheral blood. These receptors were obtained from a woman at least 80 years old with acute or convalescent COVID-19. The CDR3 runs from the conserved cysteine through the conserved F or W. A D gene is named only where the DNA matches it firmly. Clone size is not always given. Where it is, it says once, few, many or a class for expanded clones.

clone size: once
D gene: .
CDR3 length: 16
V gene: TRBV18
J gene: TRBJ1-5
CDR3 DNA: TGTGCCAGCTCACCACTCCCGGCGGATAGCAATCAGCCCCAGCATTTT
CDR3 protein: CASSPLPADSNQPQHF

clone size: .
D gene: TRBD1
CDR3 length: 16
V gene: TRBV5-4
J gene: TRBJ2-3
CDR3 DNA: TGTGCCAGCAGCTTGGGATCACAGGGGGCCACAGATACGCAGTATTTT
CDR3 protein: CASSLGSQGATDTQYF

clone size: .
D gene: TRBD1
CDR3 length: 16
V gene: TRBV5-1
J gene: TRBJ1-5
CDR3 DNA: TGCGCCAGCAGCTTGGGGGACAGGGAGGGTAATCAGCCCCAGCATTTT
CDR3 protein: CASSLGDREGNQPQHF

clone size: once
D gene: TRBD1
CDR3 length: 14
V gene: TRBV24-1
J gene: TRBJ2-7
CDR3 DNA: TGTGCCACCAGTGAGTCGGACAGGCCCTACGAGCAGTACTTC
CDR3 protein: CATSESDRPYEQYF

clone size: .
D gene: .
CDR3 length: 15
V gene: TRBV5-4
J gene: TRBJ2-3
CDR3 DNA: TGTGCCAGCAGCTTGGTCAGGGGGGTAACAGATACGCAGTATTTT
CDR3 protein: CASSLVRGVTDTQYF

clone size: .
D gene: .
CDR3 length: 15
V gene: TRBV7-6
J gene: TRBJ1-2
CDR3 DNA: TGTGCCAGCAGCTTAAATCGAGAGGCTAACTATGGCTACACCTTC
CDR3 protein: CASSLNREANYGYTF

clone size: .
D gene: .
CDR3 length: 13
V gene: TRBV6-2/TRBV6-3
J gene: TRBJ1-2
CDR3 DNA: TGTGCCAGCAGTTATAACGGGTTCTATGGCTACACCTTC
CDR3 protein: CASSYNGFYGYTF

clone size: .
D gene: .
CDR3 length: 14
V gene: TRBV5-1
J gene: TRBJ1-1
CDR3 DNA: TGCGCCAGCAGTTCGGGTCGCCGGGGTACTGAAGCTTTCTTT
CDR3 protein: CASSSGRRGTEAFF

clone size: .
D gene: TRBD2
CDR3 length: 15
V gene: TRBV19
J gene: TRBJ2-2
CDR3 DNA: TGTGCCAGTAGTGGGCGGGGGGCAAACACCGGGGAGCTGTTTTTT
CDR3 protein: CASSGRGANTGELFF

clone size: few
D gene: TRBD1
CDR3 length: 16
V gene: TRBV3-1/TRBV3-2
J gene: TRBJ1-4
CDR3 DNA: TGTGCCAGCAGCCAAGTGGGACAGGGGAGGGATGAAAAACTGTTTTTT
CDR3 protein: CASSQVGQGRDEKLFF

clone size: .
D gene: .
CDR3 length: 14
V gene: TRBV5-1
J gene: TRBJ2-7
CDR3 DNA: TGCGCCAGCAGCTTGTATGCAGGGTCCCGCGAGCAGTACTTC
CDR3 protein: CASSLYAGSREQYF

clone size: .
D gene: .
CDR3 length: 15
V gene: TRBV4-1
J gene: TRBJ1-4
CDR3 DNA: TGCGCCAGCAGCCAAGAACGCCCTGGGCGAGAAAAACTGTTTTTT
CDR3 protein: CASSQERPGREKLFF

clone size: once
D gene: .
CDR3 length: 13
V gene: TRBV18
J gene: TRBJ1-4
CDR3 DNA: TGTGCCAGCTCACCACCGAGTTCTGAAAAACTGTTTTTT
CDR3 protein: CASSPPSSEKLFF

clone size: .
D gene: TRBD1
CDR3 length: 16
V gene: TRBV19
J gene: TRBJ1-5
CDR3 DNA: TGTGCCAGTAGTCCGGACAGGGGGTTTAGCAATCAGCCCCAGCATTTT
CDR3 protein: CASSPDRGFSNQPQHF

clone size: .
D gene: TRBD1
CDR3 length: 19
V gene: TRBV6-1
J gene: TRBJ1-4
CDR3 DNA: TGTGCCAGCAGTGAAGAAGGGGGGACAGGGGTTGCAACTAATGAAAAACTGTTTTTT
CDR3 protein: CASSEEGGTGVATNEKLFF

clone size: few
D gene: .
CDR3 length: 14
V gene: TRBV2
J gene: TRBJ2-2
CDR3 DNA: TGTGCCAGCAGGGAGACAGAGAACACCGGGGAGCTGTTTTTT
CDR3 protein: CASRETENTGELFF

clone size: .
D gene: .
CDR3 length: 16
V gene: TRBV5-4
J gene: TRBJ1-4
CDR3 DNA: TGTGCCAGCAGCTTGTCCTCGGGCGGAAGAGGGAAAAAACTGTTTTTT
CDR3 protein: CASSLSSGGRGKKLFF

clone size: .
D gene: TRBD2
CDR3 length: 14
V gene: TRBV30
J gene: TRBJ2-7
CDR3 DNA: TGTGCCTGGAGACTAGCGGCAACCTCCTACGAGCAGTACTTC
CDR3 protein: CAWRLAATSYEQYF

clone size: .
D gene: TRBD2
CDR3 length: 15
V gene: TRBV19
J gene: TRBJ2-7
CDR3 DNA: TGTGCCAGTAGTTTGAGAGGGAGGGACTCCTACGAGCAGTACTTC
CDR3 protein: CASSLRGRDSYEQYF

clone size: .
D gene: TRBD1
CDR3 length: 15
V gene: TRBV5-1
J gene: TRBJ2-5
CDR3 DNA: TGCGCCAGCAGCTTGGGACAGGGCCCCCAAGAGACCCAGTACTTC
CDR3 protein: CASSLGQGPQETQYF

clone size: .
D gene: TRBD2
CDR3 length: 16
V gene: TRBV5-1
J gene: TRBJ2-3
CDR3 DNA: TGCGCCAGCAGCTTAGCCAGCGGGGTAATCGGCGATACGCAGTATTTT
CDR3 protein: CASSLASGVIGDTQYF

clone size: .
D gene: .
CDR3 length: 16
V gene: TRBV6-5
J gene: TRBJ1-3
CDR3 DNA: TGTGCCAGCAGTTACACAGGACAGCACTCTGGAAACACCATATATTTT
CDR3 protein: CASSYTGQHSGNTIYF

clone size: .
D gene: TRBD2
CDR3 length: 16
V gene: TRBV14
J gene: TRBJ2-1
CDR3 DNA: TGTGCCAGCAGCCAATTCACGGGACTAGCGGACAATGAGCAGTTCTTC
CDR3 protein: CASSQFTGLADNEQFF

clone size: medium-sized
D gene: TRBD2
CDR3 length: 18
V gene: TRBV19
J gene: TRBJ2-3
CDR3 DNA: TGTGCCAGTAGTGGGGGACTAGCGGGGGCCCCTAGCACAGATACGCAGTATTTT
CDR3 protein: CASSGGLAGAPSTDTQYF

clone size: .
D gene: TRBD1
CDR3 length: 14
V gene: TRBV5-8
J gene: TRBJ2-7
CDR3 DNA: TGTGCCAGCAGCCCCCGGGACAGGATAAATGAGCAGTACTTC
CDR3 protein: CASSPRDRINEQYF

clone size: few
D gene: .
CDR3 length: 11
V gene: TRBV20-1
J gene: TRBJ2-7
CDR3 DNA: TGCAGTGTTGAGGGCTCCTACGAGCAGTACTTC
CDR3 protein: CSVEGSYEQYF

clone size: .
D gene: TRBD1
CDR3 length: 16
V gene: TRBV27
J gene: TRBJ2-1
CDR3 DNA: TGTGCCAGCACCACTGCAGACAGGGCCTCCTACAATGAGCAGTTCTTC
CDR3 protein: CASTTADRASYNEQFF